Listed below are T cell receptor beta chains from one sample, sequenced in a study of memory CD4+ T cells and cytomegalovirus serostatus. Sequenced by immunoSEQ multiplex PCR; TCRdb stores in-frame clones only, minus some. The data show 45,000 to 65,000 clones, 78% seen once. Sequences were obtained from memory CD4+ T cells from blood. Source of these receptors: an adult in good health and CMV-seronegative. Each CDR3 is given with its conserved first and last residue. A D gene is named only where the DNA matches it firmly. Clone sizes are given selectively: once, few, many, or a class where the clone is expanded.

v_gene	len	abundance	d_gene	j_gene	CDR3aa	CDR3nt
TRBV5-6	16	once	.	TRBJ2-3	CASSSSGASRTDTQYF	TGTGCCAGCAGCTCATCGGGGGCCTCTCGCACAGATACGCAGTATTTT
TRBV7-9	13	.	.	TRBJ1-5	CASQQGSNQPQHF	TGTGCCAGCCAACAGGGTAGCAATCAGCCCCAGCATTTT
TRBV6-1	10	.	.	TRBJ1-2	CASREGGYTF	TGTGCCAGCAGGGAAGGAGGCTACACCTTC
TRBV5-5	15	medium-sized	TRBD1	TRBJ2-7	CASSAKGTGGYEQYF	TGTGCCAGCAGCGCCAAGGGGACAGGGGGGTACGAGCAGTACTTC
TRBV19	16	.	.	TRBJ1-2	CASSARRGPIPYGYTF	TGTGCCAGTAGTGCCCGCCGGGGACCGATCCCCTATGGCTACACCTTC
TRBV19	15	.	.	TRBJ1-5	CASRGSPFSNQPQHF	TGTGCCAGTAGAGGATCCCCCTTCAGCAATCAGCCCCAGCATTTT
TRBV5-1	14	.	.	TRBJ2-7	CASSFGPNSYEQYF	TGCGCCAGCAGCTTCGGACCGAACTCCTACGAGCAGTACTTC
TRBV9	15	.	.	TRBJ2-2	CASSGTWINTGELFF	TGTGCCAGCAGCGGAACATGGATTAACACCGGGGAGCTGTTTTTT
TRBV7-2	16	.	TRBD1	TRBJ1-5	CASRPTGGGGNQPQHF	TGTGCCAGCAGGCCTACAGGGGGCGGGGGGAATCAGCCCCAGCATTTT
TRBV28	12	.	TRBD1	TRBJ2-5	CASSSGGETQYF	TGTGCCAGCAGTTCAGGGGGTGAGACCCAGTACTTC
TRBV12-5	16	.	TRBD2	TRBJ2-3	CASGNSGGASTDTQYF	TGTGCTAGTGGTAATAGCGGGGGAGCTAGCACAGATACGCAGTATTTT
TRBV28	16	.	.	TRBJ2-2	CASTLRNRVNTGELFF	TGTGCCAGCACCCTCCGGAACAGGGTAAACACCGGGGAGCTGTTTTTT
TRBV6-6	15	.	TRBD1	TRBJ1-6	CASGQAGSYNSPLHF	TGTGCCAGCGGACAGGCAGGCTCCTATAATTCACCCCTCCACTTT
TRBV5-1	13	.	.	TRBJ2-4	CASSFDRLNIQYF	TGCGCCAGCAGCTTCGACAGGCTAAACATTCAGTACTTC
TRBV30	10	few	.	TRBJ1-1	CAWIQSEAFF	TGTGCCTGGATACAGAGTGAAGCTTTCTTT
TRBV7-3	12	once	.	TRBJ2-3	CASSSPGNTQYF	TGTGCCAGCAGTTCACCCGGGAATACGCAGTATTTT
TRBV2	12	.	.	TRBJ2-7	CASSPPGYEQYF	TGTGCCAGCAGCCCCCCGGGCTACGAGCAGTACTTC
TRBV7-2	13	.	.	TRBJ1-5	CASSLGRHQPQHF	TGTGCCAGCAGCTTAGGTAGACATCAGCCCCAGCATTTT
TRBV10-2	13	.	.	TRBJ1-6	CASKDGGSSPLHF	TGCGCCAGCAAGGACGGAGGGAGCTCACCCCTCCACTTT
TRBV5-1	16	.	TRBD2	TRBJ2-1	CASSLGALAGADEQFF	TGCGCCAGCAGCTTGGGAGCTCTAGCGGGGGCGGATGAGCAGTTCTTC
TRBV6-1	15	.	.	TRBJ2-3	CASSEIAGRTDTQYF	TGTGCCAGCAGTGAAATCGCCGGACGCACAGATACGCAGTATTTT
TRBV19	14	.	.	TRBJ1-5	CASSIVVSNQPQHF	TGTGCCAGTAGTATAGTGGTTAGCAATCAGCCCCAGCATTTT
TRBV5-1	15	few	.	TRBJ2-7	CASSLAPARVNEQYF	TGCGCCAGCAGCTTGGCCCCGGCCAGGGTCAACGAGCAGTACTTC
TRBV7-8	13	.	.	TRBJ1-1	CASSLDWDTEAFF	TGTGCCAGCAGCTTAGATTGGGATACTGAAGCTTTCTTT
TRBV5-1	14	.	.	TRBJ1-2	CASSTDGEGYGYTF	TGCGCCAGCAGCACGGACGGTGAGGGCTATGGCTACACCTTC
TRBV5-6	13	.	.	TRBJ2-1	CASSLVGGEEQFF	TGTGCCAGCAGCTTAGTCGGGGGTGAGGAGCAGTTCTTC
TRBV5-6	16	.	.	TRBJ1-6	CASSSTGGSWNSPLHF	TGTGCCAGCAGTTCGACGGGGGGTTCCTGGAATTCACCCCTCCACTTT
TRBV5-4	14	.	TRBD1	TRBJ1-2	CASSQGQANYGYTF	TGTGCCAGCAGCCAAGGACAGGCTAACTATGGCTACACCTTC
TRBV10-3	14	.	.	TRBJ2-2	CAISDLGGTGELFF	TGTGCCATCAGTGATCTGGGGGGCACCGGGGAGCTGTTTTTT